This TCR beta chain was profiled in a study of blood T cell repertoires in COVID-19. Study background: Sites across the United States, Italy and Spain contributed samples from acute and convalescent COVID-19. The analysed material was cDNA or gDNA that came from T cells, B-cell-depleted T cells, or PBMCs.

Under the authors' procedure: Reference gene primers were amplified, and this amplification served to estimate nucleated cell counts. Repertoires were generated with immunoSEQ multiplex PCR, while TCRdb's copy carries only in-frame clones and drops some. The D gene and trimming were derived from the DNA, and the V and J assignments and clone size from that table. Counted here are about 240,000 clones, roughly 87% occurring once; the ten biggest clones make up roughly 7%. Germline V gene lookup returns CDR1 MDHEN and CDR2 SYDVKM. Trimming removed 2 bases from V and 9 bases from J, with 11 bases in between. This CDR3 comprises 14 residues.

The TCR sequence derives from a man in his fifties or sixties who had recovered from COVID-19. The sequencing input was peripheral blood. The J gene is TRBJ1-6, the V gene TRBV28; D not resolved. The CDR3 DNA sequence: TGTGCCAGCAGTTTAGATCGGTTGCGTTCACCCCTCCACTTT. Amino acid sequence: CASSLDRLRSPLHF.